The present T cell receptor (beta chain) was sequenced within a study of CD4+ T cells in melanoma. The assay was immunoSEQ multiplex PCR, and TCRdb's table has in-frame clones only and misses some. The sample carries approximately 110,000 clones, about 90% recorded once. This CDR3 contains 16 residues. Germline loops: CDR1 SEHNR, CDR2 FQNEAQ (reference sequence). V lost 4 bases and J lost 5; bases outside the gene matches: 9. A word on this clone: The antigen is undetermined.

Study conclusions and caveats: CD8+ T cell, macrophage and B cell function reportedly correlated with neoantigen-specific CD4+ T cells.

Material for sequencing was peripheral blood. This receptor was taken from a human donor with melanoma. The rearrangement uses TRBV7-9 and TRBJ2-1; the match to TRBD2 covers 9 bases. The CDR3 here is CASSSDLAGFNNEQFF. The CDR3 coding sequence is TGTGCCAGCAGCTCTGATCTAGCGGGGTTCAACAATGAGCAGTTCTTC.